A single sample gave rise to the 6 T cell receptor beta chains below, sequenced in a study of T cell repertoires in cytomegalovirus infection. One entry per CDR3 protein results from TCRdb running MiXCR on the reads. The profile shows fewer than 550,000 distinct CDR3 sequences, 26% of them singletons. Sequenced material: PBMCs. The receptors were gathered from a human donor in good health (CMV status not recorded). Some clones in this sample may be carry-over from other donors' samples.

This clonotype was observed a few times. The chain is built from TRBV6-5 and TRBJ1-5; D not resolved. The CDR3 extends over 16 amino acids. V dropped 0 bases and J dropped 0 bases, with 9 bases sitting between them. Germline assignment: CDR1 MNHEY and CDR2 SVGAGI. CDR3 loop: CASSYSSGDSNQPQHF. The CDR3 nucleotides read TGTGCCAGCAGTTACTCGTCCGGGGATAGCAATCAGCCCCAGCATTTT.

This clonotype showed up just a few times. This chain connects TRBV6-2 or TRBV6-3 to TRBJ2-1, with D maybe TRBD2 (6 bases). V was pared by 3 bases and J by 5 bases, with 14 bases between. This CDR3 comprises 15 residues. Germline-derived CDR1 and CDR2 are MNHEY and SVGEGT. CDR3 amino acids: CASSYELARNNEQFF. The CDR3 nucleotides read TGTGCCAGCAGTTATGAACTAGCCAGGAACAATGAGCAGTTCTTC.

The chain carries TRBV7-8 and TRBJ2-7; 7 bases map to TRBD1. The CDR3 is 16 residues long. CDR1 and CDR2 (germline): SGHVS, FQNEAQ. The V gene end was trimmed by 1 base and the J gene end by 0 bases; junction bases not matched to a gene: 6. The CDR3 coding sequence is TGTGCCAGCAGCTTAGGACAGGGATCGAGCTCCTACGAGCAGTACTTC. This translates into CASSLGQGSSSYEQYF.

V usage is TRBV2 and J usage is TRBJ1-4; D remains ambiguous. CDR3 length: 13 residues. The V gene's germline CDR1 is SNHLY and CDR2 FYNNEI. Trimming took 0 bases from V and 8 from J, leaving 7 bases between them. CDR3 region: CASSEAAEEKLFF. CDR3 nucleotides: TGTGCCAGCAGTGAAGCTGCGGAGGAAAAACTGTTTTTT. The whole variable domain, filled in from reference TRBV2 and TRBJ1-4, reads EPEVTQTPSHQVTQMGQEVILRCVPISNHLYFYWYRQILGQKVEFLVSFYNNEISEKSEIFDDQFSVERPDGSNFTLKIRSTKLEDSAMYFCASSEAAEEKLFFGSGTQLSVL.

This chain joins TRBV19 and TRBJ2-5; 13 positions match TRBD2. Germline V CDR1 and CDR2: LNHDA, SQIVND (reference sequence). The CDR3 runs to 17 residues. V trimming: 5 bases; J trimming: 1 base; junction bases outside the gene matches: 7. The chain's CDR3 is CASSPRTSGRGQETQYF. The CDR3 DNA reads TGTGCCAGTAGTCCCCGGACTAGCGGGAGAGGCCAAGAGACCCAGTACTTC. The entire variable domain, with the rest obtained from reference TRBV19 and TRBJ2-5, is as follows: DGGITQSPKYLFRKEGQNVTLSCEQNLNHDAMYWYRQDPGQGLRLIYYSQIVNDFQKGDIAEGYSVSREKKESFPLTVTSAQKNPTAFYLCASSPRTSGRGQETQYFGPGTRLLVL.

This clonotype was seen at least ten times. This sequence joins TRBV7-8 and TRBJ2-7; 12 positions agree with TRBD2. The germline gives CDR1 SGHVS, CDR2 FQNEAQ. This CDR3 is built from 17 residues. V dropped 1 base and J dropped 1; count of bases not matched to a gene: 5. The CDR3 DNA reads as TGTGCCAGCAGCTTAGGGAGACTAGCGGGAGTTTCCTACGAGCAGTACGTC. This sequence encodes CASSLGRLAGVSYEQYV.